This T cell receptor beta chain was documented in a study of blood T cell repertoires in COVID-19. Turning to the study itself: The cDNA or gDNA used as material had been derived from T cells, B-cell-depleted T cells, or PBMCs.

This clone was picked up one time. Per the original data handling: The authors estimated nucleated cell counts from reference gene primer amplification. The assay was immunoSEQ multiplex PCR, and TCRdb's table has in-frame clones only and misses some. That table furnishes V, J and clone size, whereas the DNA furnished D and trimming. The table has some 150,000 clones, around 86% seen once. Germline CDR1 reads SGHTA; CDR2 reads FQGNSA. V gave up 1 base and J gave up 5 bases, with 5 bases separating them. The CDR3 totals 12 residues. Sequences were obtained from peripheral blood. The TCR was taken from a human donor in a cohort sampled during active COVID-19. The V gene is TRBV7-2, the J gene TRBJ1-2, with D unclear. This CDR3 is CASSLDTYGYTF. For the CDR3, the DNA is TGTGCCAGCAGCTTAGATACATATGGCTACACCTTC.